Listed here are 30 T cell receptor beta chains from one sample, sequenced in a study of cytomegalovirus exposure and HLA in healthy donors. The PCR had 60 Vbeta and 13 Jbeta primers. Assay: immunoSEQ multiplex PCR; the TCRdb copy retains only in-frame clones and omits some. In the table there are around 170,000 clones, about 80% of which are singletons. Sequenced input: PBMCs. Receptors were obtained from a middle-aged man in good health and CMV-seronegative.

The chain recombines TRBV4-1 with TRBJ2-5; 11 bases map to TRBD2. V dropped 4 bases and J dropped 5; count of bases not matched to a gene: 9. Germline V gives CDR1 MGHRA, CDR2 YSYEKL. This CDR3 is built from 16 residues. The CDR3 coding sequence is TGCGCCAGCAGCCCTACTAGCGGGAGTATTGCGGAGACCCAGTACTTC. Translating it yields CASSPTSGSIAETQYF.

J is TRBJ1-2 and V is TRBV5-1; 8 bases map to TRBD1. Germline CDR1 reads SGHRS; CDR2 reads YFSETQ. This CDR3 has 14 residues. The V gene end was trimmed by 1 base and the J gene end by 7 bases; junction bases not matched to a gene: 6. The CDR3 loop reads CASSLTRGRSGYTF. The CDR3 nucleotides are TGCGCCAGCAGCTTGACCAGGGGGCGGAGTGGCTACACCTTC. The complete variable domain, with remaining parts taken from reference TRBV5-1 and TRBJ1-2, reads KAGVTQTPRYLIKTRGQQVTLSCSPISGHRSVSWYQQTPGQGLQFLFEYFSETQRNKGNFPGRFSGRQFSNSRSEMNVSTLELGDSALYLCASSLTRGRSGYTFGSGTRLTVV.

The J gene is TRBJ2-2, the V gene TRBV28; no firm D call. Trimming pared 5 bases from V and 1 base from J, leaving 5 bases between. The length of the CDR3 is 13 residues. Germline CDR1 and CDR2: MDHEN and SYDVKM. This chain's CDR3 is CASSKQNTGELFF. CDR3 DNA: TGTGCCAGCAGTAAACAGAACACCGGGGAGCTGTTTTTT.

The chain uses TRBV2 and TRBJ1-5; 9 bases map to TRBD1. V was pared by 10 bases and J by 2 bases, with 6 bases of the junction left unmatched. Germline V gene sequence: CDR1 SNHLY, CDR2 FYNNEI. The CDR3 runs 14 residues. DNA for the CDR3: TGTGCCACCTCTACAGGGGGCGGCAATCAGCCCCAGCATTTT. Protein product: CATSTGGGNQPQHF. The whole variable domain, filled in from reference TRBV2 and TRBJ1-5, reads EPEVTQTPSHQVTQMGQEVILRCVPISNHLYFYWYRQILGQKVEFLVSFYNNEISEKSEIFDDQFSVERPDGSNFTLKIRSTKLEDSAMYFCATSTGGGNQPQHFGDGTRLSIL.

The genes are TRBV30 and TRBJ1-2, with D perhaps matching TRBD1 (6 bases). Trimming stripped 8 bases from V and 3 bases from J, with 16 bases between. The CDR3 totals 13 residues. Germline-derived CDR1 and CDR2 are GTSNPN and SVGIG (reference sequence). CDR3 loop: CAQTKDSYYGYTF. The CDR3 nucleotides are TGTGCCCAAACGAAGGACAGCTACTATGGCTACACCTTC.

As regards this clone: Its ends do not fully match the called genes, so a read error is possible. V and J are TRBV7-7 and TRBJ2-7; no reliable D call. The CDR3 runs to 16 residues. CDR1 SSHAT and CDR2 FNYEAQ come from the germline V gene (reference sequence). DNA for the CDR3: TGTGCTAGCAGCTTATCTATGACTGTAGGAGCCTACGAGCAGTACTTC. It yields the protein CASSLSMTVGAYEQYF.

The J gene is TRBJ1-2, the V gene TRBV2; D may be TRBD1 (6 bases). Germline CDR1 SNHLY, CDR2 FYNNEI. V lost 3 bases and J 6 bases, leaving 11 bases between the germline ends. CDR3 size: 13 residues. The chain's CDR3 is CASSDPGGNGYTF. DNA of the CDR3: TGTGCCAGCAGTGATCCGGGGGGCAATGGCTACACCTTC.

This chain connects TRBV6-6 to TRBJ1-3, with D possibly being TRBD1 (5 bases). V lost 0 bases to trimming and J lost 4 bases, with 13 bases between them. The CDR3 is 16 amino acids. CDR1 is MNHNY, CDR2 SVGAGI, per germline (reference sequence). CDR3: CASSYSAGLWGNTIYF. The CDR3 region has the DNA TGTGCCAGCAGTTACTCGGCAGGGCTATGGGGAAACACCATATATTTT.

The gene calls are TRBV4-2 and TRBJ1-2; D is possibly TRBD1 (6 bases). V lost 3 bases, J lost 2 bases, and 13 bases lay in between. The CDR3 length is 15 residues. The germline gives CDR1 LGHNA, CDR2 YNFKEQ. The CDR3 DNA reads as TGTGCCAGCAGCCATCAGACAGGACTCAACTATGGCTACACCTTC. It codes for CASSHQTGLNYGYTF.

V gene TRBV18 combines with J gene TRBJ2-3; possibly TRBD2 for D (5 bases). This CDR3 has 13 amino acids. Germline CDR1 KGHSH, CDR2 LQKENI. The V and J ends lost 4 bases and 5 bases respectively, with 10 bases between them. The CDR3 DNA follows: TGTGCCAGCTCACGAGGAGCGGAAGATACGCAGTATTTT. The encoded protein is CASSRGAEDTQYF. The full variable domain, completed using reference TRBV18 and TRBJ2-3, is NAGVMQNPRHLVRRRGQEARLRCSPMKGHSHVYWYRQLPEEGLKFMVYLQKENIIDESGMPKERFSAEFPKEGPSILRIQQVVRGDSAAYFCASSRGAEDTQYFGPGTRLTVL.

This CDR3 is CAWNRDRGRTEAFF. The DNA of the CDR3 is TGTGCCTGGAATAGGGACAGGGGAAGAACTGAAGCTTTCTTT. The chain recombines TRBV30 with TRBJ1-1; 10 nucleotides line up with TRBD1. J gave up 5 bases and V 4 bases, and 7 bases lay outside the gene matches. CDR3 length equals 14 residues. Germline CDR1 and CDR2: GTSNPN and SVGIG (reference sequence).

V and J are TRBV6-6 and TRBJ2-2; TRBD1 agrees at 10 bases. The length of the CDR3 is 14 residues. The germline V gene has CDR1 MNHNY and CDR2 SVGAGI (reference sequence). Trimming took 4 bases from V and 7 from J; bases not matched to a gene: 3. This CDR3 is CASSFGTGVGELFF. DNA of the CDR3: TGTGCCAGCAGTTTTGGGACAGGGGTCGGGGAGCTGTTTTTT.

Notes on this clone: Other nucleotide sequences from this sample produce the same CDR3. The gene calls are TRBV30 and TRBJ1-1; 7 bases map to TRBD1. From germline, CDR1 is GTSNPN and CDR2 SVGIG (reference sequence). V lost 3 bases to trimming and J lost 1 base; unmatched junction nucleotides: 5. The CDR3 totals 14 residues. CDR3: CAWSGGQKNTEAFF. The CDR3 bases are TGTGCCTGGAGCGGGGGACAGAAGAACACTGAAGCTTTCTTT.

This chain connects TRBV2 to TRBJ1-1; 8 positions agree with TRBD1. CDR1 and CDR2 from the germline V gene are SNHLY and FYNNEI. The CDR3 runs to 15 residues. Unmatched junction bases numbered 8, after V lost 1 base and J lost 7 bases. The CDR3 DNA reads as TGTGCCAGCAGTGAAGACCAGGGGGCCTCGGATGAAGCTTTCTTT. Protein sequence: CASSEDQGASDEAFF.

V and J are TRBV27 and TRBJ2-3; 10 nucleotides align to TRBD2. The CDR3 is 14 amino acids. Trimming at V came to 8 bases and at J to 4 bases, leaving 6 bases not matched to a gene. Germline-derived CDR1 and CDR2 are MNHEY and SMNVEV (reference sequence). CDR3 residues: CASLAGVGSDTQYF. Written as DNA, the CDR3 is TGTGCCAGCCTAGCGGGAGTGGGGTCAGATACGCAGTATTTT.

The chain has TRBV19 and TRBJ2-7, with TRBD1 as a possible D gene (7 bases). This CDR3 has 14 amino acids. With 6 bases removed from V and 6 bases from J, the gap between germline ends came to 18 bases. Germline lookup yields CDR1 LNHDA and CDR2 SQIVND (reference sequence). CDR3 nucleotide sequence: TGTGCCAGTAGACTCAGGGGGGCCGACGGCGAGCAGTACTTC. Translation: CASRLRGADGEQYF.

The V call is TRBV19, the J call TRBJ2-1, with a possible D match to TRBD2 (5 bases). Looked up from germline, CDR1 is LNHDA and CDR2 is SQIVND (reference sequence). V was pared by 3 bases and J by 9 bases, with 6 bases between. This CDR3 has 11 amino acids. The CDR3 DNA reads TGTGCCAGTAGTATTGCGGGTGAGCAGTTCTTC. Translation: CASSIAGEQFF.

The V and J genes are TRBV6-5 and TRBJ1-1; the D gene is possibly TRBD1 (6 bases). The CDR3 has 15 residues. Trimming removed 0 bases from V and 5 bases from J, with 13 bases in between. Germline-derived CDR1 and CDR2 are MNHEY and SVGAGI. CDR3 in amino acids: CASSYSAGAWTEAFF. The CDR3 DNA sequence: TGTGCCAGCAGTTACTCCGCAGGGGCGTGGACTGAAGCTTTCTTT.

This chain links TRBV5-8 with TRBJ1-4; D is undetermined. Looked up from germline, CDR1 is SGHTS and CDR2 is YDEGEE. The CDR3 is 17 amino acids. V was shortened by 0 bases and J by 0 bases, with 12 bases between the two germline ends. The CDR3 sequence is CASSLVIGVATNEKLFF. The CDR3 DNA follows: TGTGCCAGCAGCTTGGTAATTGGAGTCGCAACTAATGAAAAACTGTTTTTT.

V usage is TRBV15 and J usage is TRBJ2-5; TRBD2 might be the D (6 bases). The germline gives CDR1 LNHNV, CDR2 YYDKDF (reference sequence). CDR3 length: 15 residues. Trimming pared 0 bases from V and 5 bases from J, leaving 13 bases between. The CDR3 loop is CATSRDGGATETQYF. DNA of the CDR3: TGTGCCACCAGCAGAGACGGGGGAGCGACGGAGACCCAGTACTTC.

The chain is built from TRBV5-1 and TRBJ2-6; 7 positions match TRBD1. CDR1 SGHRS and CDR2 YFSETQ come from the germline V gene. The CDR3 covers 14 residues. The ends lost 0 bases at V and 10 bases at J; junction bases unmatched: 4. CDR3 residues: CASSLGGTANVLTF. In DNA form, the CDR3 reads TGCGCCAGCAGCTTGGGAGGGACAGCTAACGTCCTGACTTTC.

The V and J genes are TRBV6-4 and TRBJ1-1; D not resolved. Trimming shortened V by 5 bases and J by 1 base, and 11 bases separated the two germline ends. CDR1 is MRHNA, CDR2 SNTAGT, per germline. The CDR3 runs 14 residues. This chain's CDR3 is CASSTSGRNTEAFF. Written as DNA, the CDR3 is TGTGCCAGCAGTACAAGCGGGAGGAACACTGAAGCTTTCTTT.

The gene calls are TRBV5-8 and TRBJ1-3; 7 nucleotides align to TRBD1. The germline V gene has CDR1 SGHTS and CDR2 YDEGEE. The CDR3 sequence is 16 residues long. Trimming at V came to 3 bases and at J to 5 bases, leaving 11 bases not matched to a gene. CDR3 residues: CASSYDRQGRRNTIYF. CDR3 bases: TGTGCCAGCAGCTACGACCGACAGGGTAGGAGAAACACCATATATTTT.

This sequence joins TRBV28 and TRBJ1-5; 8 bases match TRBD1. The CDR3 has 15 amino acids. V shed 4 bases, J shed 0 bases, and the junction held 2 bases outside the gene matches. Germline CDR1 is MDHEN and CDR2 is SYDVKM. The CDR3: CASSSTGDSNQPQHF. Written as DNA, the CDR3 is TGTGCCAGCAGTTCGACAGGGGATAGCAATCAGCCCCAGCATTTT. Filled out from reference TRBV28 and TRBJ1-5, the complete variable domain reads DVKVTQSSRYLVKRTGEKVFLECVQDMDHENMFWYRQDPGLGLRLIYFSYDVKMKEKGDIPEGYSVSREKKERFSLILESASTNQTSMYLCASSSTGDSNQPQHFGDGTRLSIL.

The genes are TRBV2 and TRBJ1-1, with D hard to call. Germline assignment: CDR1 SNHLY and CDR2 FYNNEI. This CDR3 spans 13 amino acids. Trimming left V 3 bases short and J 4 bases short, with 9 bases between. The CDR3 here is CASSDRRVTEAFF. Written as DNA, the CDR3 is TGTGCCAGCAGTGATAGGAGGGTCACTGAAGCTTTCTTT.

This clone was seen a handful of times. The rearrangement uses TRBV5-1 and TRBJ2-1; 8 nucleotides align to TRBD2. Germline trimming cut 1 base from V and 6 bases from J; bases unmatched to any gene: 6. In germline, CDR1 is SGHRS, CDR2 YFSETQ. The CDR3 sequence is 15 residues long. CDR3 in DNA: TGCGCCAGCAGCTTGCAAGCGGGAGTGATCAATGAGCAGTTCTTC. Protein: CASSLQAGVINEQFF.

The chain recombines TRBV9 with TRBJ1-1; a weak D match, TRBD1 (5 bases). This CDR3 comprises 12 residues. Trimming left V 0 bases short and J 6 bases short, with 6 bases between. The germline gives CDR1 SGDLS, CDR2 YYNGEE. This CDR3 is CASSVEGSEAFF. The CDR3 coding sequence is TGTGCCAGCAGCGTAGAGGGGTCTGAAGCTTTCTTT.

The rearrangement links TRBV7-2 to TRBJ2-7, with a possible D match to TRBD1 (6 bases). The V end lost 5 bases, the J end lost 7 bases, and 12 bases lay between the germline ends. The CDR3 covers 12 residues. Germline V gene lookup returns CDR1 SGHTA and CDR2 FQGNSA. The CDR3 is CASSQTGLEQYF. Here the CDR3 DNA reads TGTGCCAGCAGCCAAACAGGGTTAGAGCAGTACTTC.

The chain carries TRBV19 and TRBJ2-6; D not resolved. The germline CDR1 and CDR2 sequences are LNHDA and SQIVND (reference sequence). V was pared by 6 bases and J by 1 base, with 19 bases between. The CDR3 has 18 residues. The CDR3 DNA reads TGTGCCAGTAGCAACCTGCTTAGATTTACTTCTGGGGCCAACGTCCTGACTTTC. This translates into CASSNLLRFTSGANVLTF.

CDR3 DNA sequence: TGTGCCAGCAGATTTGACGGTCCCGGGCGGGGTCAGCCCCAGCATTTT. Its translation: CASRFDGPGRGQPQHF. This chain links TRBV28 with TRBJ1-5; D remains ambiguous. V was pared by 6 bases and J by 6 bases, with 21 bases between. The CDR3 runs to 16 residues. Germline V lookup: CDR1 MDHEN, CDR2 SYDVKM.